The 7 T cell receptor beta chains below come from one sample, sequenced in a study of cytomegalovirus exposure and HLA in healthy donors. PCR amplification relied on 60 Vbeta primers (plus 13 Jbeta primers). Some clones are missing from TCRdb's copy, which holds only in-frame ones; the method was immunoSEQ multiplex PCR. The sample lists under 150,000 clones; roughly 80% were seen once. Sample: PBMCs. The source of these receptors is a woman between 40 and 50 years old in good health and CMV-seronegative.

The V gene is TRBV27, the J gene TRBJ2-7; maybe TRBD1 (6 bases). CDR3 size: 15 residues. CDR1 MNHEY and CDR2 SMNVEV come from the germline V gene (reference sequence). Trimming removed 0 bases at V and 4 bases at J, with 13 bases between. The DNA of the CDR3 is TGTGCCAGCAGTTTATCCGCTGTACAGGGTTACGAGCAGTACTTC. Translated: CASSLSAVQGYEQYF.

The rearrangement joins TRBV10-1 to TRBJ2-3; 9 nucleotides line up with TRBD2. V lost 6 bases and J lost 0; bases outside the gene matches: 4. This CDR3 spans 15 amino acids. Germline lookup yields CDR1 WNHNN and CDR2 SYGVQD (reference sequence). The CDR3 coding sequence is TGCGCCAGCAGCGGACTAGCGTCTAGCACAGATACGCAGTATTTT. It encodes CASSGLASSTDTQYF.

V usage is TRBV5-1 and J usage is TRBJ1-6; TRBD1 matches at 10 bases. After removal of 3 bases from V and 10 bases from J, the junction contained 7 bases not matched to a gene. This CDR3 is 15 amino acids long. Germline V gene data show CDR1 as SGHRS and CDR2 as YFSETQ. CDR3 nucleotides: TGCGCCAGCAGCTCCGGGGACAGGGGAAGCTCACCCCTCCACTTT. It codes for CASSSGDRGSSPLHF.

This clone appeared a few times. The V and J genes are TRBV5-6 and TRBJ2-5, with 8 bases identical to TRBD1. V lost 0 bases, J lost 4 bases, and 5 bases stayed unmatched. The CDR3 runs 15 residues. Germline-derived CDR1 and CDR2 are SGHDT and YYEEEE. CDR3 region: CASSLGTGKGETQYF. The CDR3 DNA sequence: TGTGCCAGCAGCTTGGGGACAGGGAAGGGAGAGACCCAGTACTTC. Variable domain in full (rest from reference TRBV5-6 and TRBJ2-5): DAGVTQSPTHLIKTRGQQVTLRCSPKSGHDTVSWYQQALGQGPQFIFQYYEEEERQRGNFPDRFSGHQFPNYSSELNVNALLLGDSALYLCASSLGTGKGETQYFGPGTRLLVL.

The CDR3 nucleotides are TGTGCCAGCAGTGATCAGCGGGGGAACACCGGGGAGCTGTTTTTT. It encodes CASSDQRGNTGELFF. The chain uses TRBV2 and TRBJ2-2; the match to TRBD2 covers 7 bases. The junction had 2 bases not matched to a gene; V was cut back by 3 bases and J by 1 base. CDR3 length: 15 amino acids. CDR1 and CDR2 from the germline V gene are SNHLY and FYNNEI.

V is TRBV2 and J is TRBJ2-2, with TRBD2 identical over 8 bases. The CDR3 spans 15 residues. J gave up 6 bases and V 7 bases, and 10 bases lay outside the gene matches. CDR1 and CDR2 from the germline V gene are SNHLY and FYNNEI. DNA of the CDR3: TGTGCCAGCACCTTCCAGCGGGAGATGTCCGGGGAGCTGTTTTTT. Translating it yields CASTFQREMSGELFF.

This chain joins TRBV6-6 and TRBJ1-1; the match to TRBD1 covers 7 bases. V was pared by 2 bases and J by 10 bases, with 10 bases of the junction left unmatched. Germline-derived CDR1 and CDR2 are MNHNY and SVGAGI (reference sequence). The CDR3 loop spans 14 amino acids. CDR3: CASSYGTAALGAFF. The CDR3 region has the DNA TGTGCCAGCAGTTACGGGACAGCCGCCCTCGGAGCTTTCTTT.